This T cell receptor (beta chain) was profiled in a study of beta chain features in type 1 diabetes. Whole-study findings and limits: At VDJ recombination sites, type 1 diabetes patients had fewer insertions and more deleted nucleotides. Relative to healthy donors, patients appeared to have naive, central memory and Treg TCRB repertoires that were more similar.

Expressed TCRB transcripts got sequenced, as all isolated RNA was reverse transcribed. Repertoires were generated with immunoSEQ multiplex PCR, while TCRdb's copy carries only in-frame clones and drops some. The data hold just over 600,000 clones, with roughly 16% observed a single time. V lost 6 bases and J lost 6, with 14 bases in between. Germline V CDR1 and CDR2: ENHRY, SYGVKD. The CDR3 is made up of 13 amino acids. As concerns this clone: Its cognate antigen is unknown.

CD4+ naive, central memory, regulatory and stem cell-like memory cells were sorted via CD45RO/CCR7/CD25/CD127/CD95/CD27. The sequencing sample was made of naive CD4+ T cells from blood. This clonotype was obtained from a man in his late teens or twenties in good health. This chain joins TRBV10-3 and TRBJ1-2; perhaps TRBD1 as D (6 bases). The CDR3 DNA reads TGTGCCATCAGGACGTCGGGGGCCAATGGCTACACCTTC. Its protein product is CAIRTSGANGYTF.